This is a list of T cell receptor beta chains from one sample in a study of blood T cells in healthy people across ages. MiXCR, applied by TCRdb to the 5' RACE reads, yields one record per CDR3 protein. Of about 1.6 million distinct CDR3 sequences listed, about 35% are singletons. Sequencing input: blood. The receptors shown here come from a woman in her thirties in good health. CDR3s include the opening cysteine and the closing phenylalanine or tryptophan.

V	CDR3
TRBV6-2/TRBV6-3	CASSISGSTGELFF
TRBV2	CASRKWGGSGETQYF
TRBV28	CASIMTGGSYEQYF
TRBV2	CASSEEWTTGELFF
TRBV19	CASSSGQALGNEQYF
TRBV25-1	CASSAPGTGNYGYTF
TRBV9	CASSAGQGPYF
TRBV4-1	CASSQDRQGRGNEQFF
TRBV18	CASSTTGDTEAFF
TRBV5-1	CASSLDPSGGVYEQFF
TRBV5-1	CASSIRFAGDEQYF
TRBV2	CASRTGNEQYF
TRBV9	CASSGTSGRGVDTDTQYF
TRBV29-1	CSGRGGQRAEAFF
TRBV4-1	CASSQEKQWDRLNSPLHF
TRBV7-9	CASSQTKITGASRGTEAFF
TRBV27	CASSSGTSDRISTDTQYF
TRBV18	CASAQKSNTEAFF
TRBV30	CAWSSRGETQYF
TRBV9	CASSVETSGANEQFF
TRBV7-3	CASSLSTGGGTDTQYF
TRBV9	CASSPSPTTMQEQFF
TRBV11-2	CASSPRPTGPYEQYF
TRBV14	CASSGQGRHGYTF
TRBV20-1	CSAGETTRDWEQYF
TRBV9	CASSAGTGGLVETQYF
TRBV20-1	CSATTLAPTDTQYF
TRBV7-2	CASTLEGGSTDTQYF
TRBV4-2	CASSQVASGRTDTQYF
TRBV21-1	CASSKCEQINQPQHF
TRBV20-1	CSAMVGGGNQPQHF
TRBV7-6	CASTHGGANEQYF
TRBV5-1	CASAVEWSTDTQYF
TRBV6-1	CASSEEFYSLSNYGYTF
TRBV7-9	CASSGQGSWETQYF
TRBV12-3/TRBV12-4	CASRSPGGLGLQQFF
TRBV20-1	CSAEGDGVGKLFF
TRBV12-3/TRBV12-4	CASSPGTGKSPLHF
TRBV11-2	CASSLVSSGYQETQYF
TRBV11-2	CASNGGTLAGEQFF
TRBV15	CATSERGQGANEQYF
TRBV7-9	CASSLGQGNGTQYF
TRBV7-2	CASSLAQGARRAEAFF
TRBV9	CASSPPNGPNEQFF
TRBV4-1	CASSQGGGLLNEQFF
TRBV6-6	CASTNRDGGHEQYF
TRBV12-3/TRBV12-4	CASTLGRGPLDEQYF
TRBV5-1	CASSFWTGMNTEAFF
TRBV20-1	CSARDQIEAFF
TRBV2	CASSDTRGGSYNEQFF